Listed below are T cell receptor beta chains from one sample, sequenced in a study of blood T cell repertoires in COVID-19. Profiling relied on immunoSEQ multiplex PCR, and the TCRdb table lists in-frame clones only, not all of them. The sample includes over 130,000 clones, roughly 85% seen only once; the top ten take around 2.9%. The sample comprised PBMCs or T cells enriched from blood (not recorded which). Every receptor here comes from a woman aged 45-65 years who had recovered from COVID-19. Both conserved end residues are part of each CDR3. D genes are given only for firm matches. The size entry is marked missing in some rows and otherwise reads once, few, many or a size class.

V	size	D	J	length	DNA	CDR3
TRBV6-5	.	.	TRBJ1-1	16	TGTGCCAGCAGTTACCAACCCGGGACACCGAACACTGAAGCTTTCTTT	CASSYQPGTPNTEAFF
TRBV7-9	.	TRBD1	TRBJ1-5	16	TGTGCCAGCAGCTTATGGACAGGCCCAGGCAATCAGCCCCAGCATTTT	CASSLWTGPGNQPQHF
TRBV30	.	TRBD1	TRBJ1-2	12	TGTGCCTGGGGACAGGGATTTGGGGGCTACACCTTC	CAWGQGFGGYTF
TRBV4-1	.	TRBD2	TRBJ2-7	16	TGCGCCAGCAGCCAAGATCCTAGCGGGAGTTCCTACGAGCAGTACTTC	CASSQDPSGSSYEQYF
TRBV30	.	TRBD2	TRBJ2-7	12	TGTGCCTGGCGACTAGCGGGCTACGAGCAGTACTTC	CAWRLAGYEQYF
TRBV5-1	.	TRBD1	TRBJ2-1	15	TGCGCCAGCAGCTTGGGGACAGGGGAATACAATGAGCAGTTCTTC	CASSLGTGEYNEQFF
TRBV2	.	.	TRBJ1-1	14	TGTGCCAGCTTCGGGAGCCGGGGTTACACTGAAGCTTTCTTT	CASFGSRGYTEAFF
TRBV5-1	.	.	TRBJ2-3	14	TGCGCCAGCAGCTTGGTGACTTTAGGAGATACGCAGTATTTT	CASSLVTLGDTQYF
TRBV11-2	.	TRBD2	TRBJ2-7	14	TGTGCCAGCTCCCGGGGCGGGAGATCCTACGAGCAGTACTTC	CASSRGGRSYEQYF
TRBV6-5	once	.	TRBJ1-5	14	TGTGCCAGTAGGCGGGACTCTAGCAATCAGCCCCAGCATTTT	CASRRDSSNQPQHF
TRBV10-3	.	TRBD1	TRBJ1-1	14	TGTGCCATCAGCCAGGGGGCAGGGAACACTGAAGCTTTCTTT	CAISQGAGNTEAFF
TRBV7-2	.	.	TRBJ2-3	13	TGTGCCAGCAGCTTATCCGGCGGGGCTACGCAGTATTTT	CASSLSGGATQYF
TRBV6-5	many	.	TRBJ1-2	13	TGTGCCAGCTCCGAACGGGAGTACTATGGCTACACCTTC	CASSEREYYGYTF
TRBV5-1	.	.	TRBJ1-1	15	TGCGCCAGCAGTGTCCCGTGGGGAGAAAACACTGAAGCTTTCTTT	CASSVPWGENTEAFF
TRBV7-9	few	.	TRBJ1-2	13	TGTGCCAGCAGTCTACAGGGAGACTATGGCTACACCTTC	CASSLQGDYGYTF
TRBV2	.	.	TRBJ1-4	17	TGTGCCAGCGCCATCGGGGGTAGCTTACCCGGGGTTGAAAAACTGTTTTTT	CASAIGGSLPGVEKLFF
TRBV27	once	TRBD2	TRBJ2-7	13	TGTGCCAGCAGTTCTAGCGGGATCTACGAGCAGTACTTC	CASSSSGIYEQYF